Below are 10 T cell receptor beta chains sequenced from a single sample in a study of T-cell memory formation after mild COVID-19. TCRdb passed the 5' RACE reads through MiXCR, listing each CDR3 protein once. The sample contains 550,000 to 650,000 distinct CDR3 sequences, roughly 17% of which appear only once. The sequenced sample was PBMCs or a T cell subset sorted from them (not recorded which). These receptors originate from an adult woman who had mild COVID-19 (a few samples of this study predate the infection). Cell type and time point are not known.

V usage is TRBV27 and J usage is TRBJ1-1, with unresolved D. The CDR3 loop spans 16 amino acids. Trimming removed 5 bases at V and 1 base at J, with 17 bases between. Germline V gene data show CDR1 as MNHEY and CDR2 as SMNVEV (reference sequence). In nucleotides, the CDR3 is TGTGCCAGCAGTCCGTTCACCTACCGAGGGAACACTGAAGCTTTCTTT. Protein: CASSPFTYRGNTEAFF.

The rearrangement joins TRBV20-1 to TRBJ2-2; TRBD1 might be the D (6 bases). V was cut by 0 bases and J by 2 bases, with 7 bases left in between. The V gene's germline CDR1 is DFQATT and CDR2 SNEGSKA (reference sequence). CDR3 length: 14 residues. The CDR3 region is CSARDRGNTGELFF. The CDR3 DNA reads TGCAGTGCTAGAGACAGGGGAAACACCGGGGAGCTGTTTTTT.

This chain links TRBV5-8 with TRBJ1-1; tentatively, D is TRBD1 (6 bases). The CDR3 consists of 15 residues. Germline lookup yields CDR1 SGHTS and CDR2 YDEGEE. V was cut by 1 base and J by 4 bases, with 14 bases left in between. The CDR3 region is CASSLRGAGATEAFF. As DNA, the CDR3 is TGTGCCAGCAGCTTGCGAGGGGCGGGGGCCACTGAAGCTTTCTTT.

This clonotype was seen only a few times. V is TRBV15 and J is TRBJ1-6, with D unresolved. V lost 0 bases, J lost 7 bases, and 10 bases lay in between. The germline V gene encodes CDR1 LNHNV and CDR2 YYDKDF (reference sequence). This CDR3 contains 15 residues. This CDR3 reads CATSRDRVGNSPLHF. CDR3 in DNA: TGTGCCACCAGCAGAGATCGAGTAGGCAATTCACCCCTCCACTTT.

The chain is built from TRBV6-6 and TRBJ2-5; D is unresolved. The CDR3 has 13 residues. V was clipped by 6 bases and J by 5 bases, with 13 bases between them. The germline gives CDR1 MNHNY, CDR2 SVGAGI (reference sequence). The CDR3 sequence is CASRGIGGETQYF. The CDR3 nucleotides read TGTGCCAGCAGGGGGATCGGTGGGGAGACCCAGTACTTC.

DNA for the CDR3: TGTGCCAGCAGCCCCGTGGGGGGGCGCAGGCAGACCCAGTACTTC. This translates into CASSPVGGRRQTQYF. The chain couples TRBV7-2 to TRBJ2-5, with D possibly TRBD2 on 7 matching bases. This CDR3 region has 15 residues. In germline, CDR1 is SGHTA, CDR2 FQGNSA. V lost 5 bases, J lost 6 bases, and 19 bases lay in between.

The chain carries TRBV5-6 and TRBJ2-7; TRBD1 is a possible D gene (5 bases). This CDR3 contains 18 residues. V lost 4 bases and J 2 bases, leaving 25 bases between the germline ends. Germline V gene lookup returns CDR1 SGHDT and CDR2 YYEEEE. CDR3 residues: CASSEGLPIRVSAYEQYF. As DNA, the CDR3 is TGTGCCAGCAGCGAAGGCCTACCTATCAGGGTATCGGCCTACGAGCAGTACTTC.

This clonotype was seen many times. The gene calls are TRBV7-3 and TRBJ2-2; 8 positions agree with TRBD1. The ends lost 3 bases at V and 5 bases at J; junction bases unmatched: 5. Looked up from germline, CDR1 is SGHTA and CDR2 is FQGTGA. The CDR3 is made up of 15 amino acids. CDR3 sequence: CASSFQGAGTGELFF. The CDR3 region has the DNA TGTGCCAGCAGCTTCCAGGGGGCCGGAACCGGGGAGCTGTTTTTT.

The chain has TRBV7-2 and TRBJ2-3; D perhaps matches TRBD1 (6 bases). Germline lookup yields CDR1 SGHTA and CDR2 FQGNSA. This CDR3 has 14 residues. Trimming took 3 bases from V and 6 from J, leaving 13 bases between them. In DNA, the CDR3 is TGTGCCAGCAGCTTCAATGGGGGCGGGGATACGCAGTATTTT. Its protein is CASSFNGGGDTQYF. Full variable domain (missing parts from reference TRBV7-2 and TRBJ2-3): GAGVSQSPSNKVTEKGKDVELRCDPISGHTALYWYRQSLGQGLEFLIYFQGNSAPDKSGLPSDRFSAERTGGSVSTLTIQRTQQEDSAVYLCASSFNGGGDTQYFGPGTRLTVL.

The chain combines TRBV6-1 with TRBJ1-1; no clear D. V was trimmed by 3 bases and J by 7 bases, leaving 9 bases between them. The CDR3 is 12 residues long. Germline CDR1 is MNHNS and CDR2 is SASEGT. The CDR3 sequence is CASSEDFFEAFF. CDR3 coding DNA: TGTGCCAGCAGTGAGGACTTCTTTGAAGCTTTCTTT.